This TCR beta chain was captured in a study of blood T cell repertoires in COVID-19. Across the whole study: There were acute and convalescent COVID-19 samples, and they came from the United States, Italy and Spain.

This clone turned up a few times. The CDR3 contains 11 residues. Germline CDR1 is SGHTS and CDR2 is YDEGEE. V lost 3 bases and J lost 9, with 9 bases in between. Individuals drawn from approximately 26 US areas were about 18 to 89 years old. Participant reports of clinical history set cohort assignment. Per the original methods: Amplification with reference gene primers provided the estimates of nucleated cell counts. TCRdb keeps only in-frame clones here, not all; method: immunoSEQ multiplex PCR. The D gene and trimming were derived from the DNA, and the V and J assignments and clone size from that table. The sample lists approximately 220,000 clones; roughly 90% were seen once.

The chain employs TRBV5-8 and TRBJ1-2; maybe TRBD1 (5 bases). The sequenced sample consisted of PBMCs or T cells enriched from blood (not recorded which). This receptor was identified in a woman between 25 and 40 years old with acute COVID-19. In DNA form, the CDR3 reads TGTGCCAGCAGCTCTGACAGTAGCTACACCTTC. Translating it yields CASSSDSSYTF.